Reported below is one T cell receptor beta chain. CDR3 length equals 17 residues. The V and J ends lost 3 bases and 1 base, in that order; junction bases with no gene match: 6. CDR1 is KGHSH and CDR2 is LQKENI in the germline V gene. This sample is part of a study of blood T cell repertoires in COVID-19. Overall study context: The study drew acute and convalescent COVID-19 samples from the United States, Italy and Spain. T cells, B-cell-depleted T cells, or PBMCs provided the cDNA or gDNA that served as material.

As originally analysed: Amplification of reference gene primers was used by the study to estimate nucleated cell counts. Sequencing was performed with immunoSEQ multiplex PCR; in TCRdb, only in-frame clones are kept and a portion is missing. V, J and clone size were drawn from that table, and D and trimming were deduced from the DNA. Of 130,000 or so clones listed, around nine tenths are singletons. J is TRBJ2-2 and V is TRBV18, with 9 bases identical to TRBD2. This clonotype was sampled from a middle-aged man with active or convalescent COVID-19. The sequenced sample was peripheral blood. For the CDR3, the DNA is TGTGCCAGCTCACCGAGACTAGCGGAGCTGAACACCGGGGAGCTGTTTTTT. Protein product: CASSPRLAELNTGELFF.